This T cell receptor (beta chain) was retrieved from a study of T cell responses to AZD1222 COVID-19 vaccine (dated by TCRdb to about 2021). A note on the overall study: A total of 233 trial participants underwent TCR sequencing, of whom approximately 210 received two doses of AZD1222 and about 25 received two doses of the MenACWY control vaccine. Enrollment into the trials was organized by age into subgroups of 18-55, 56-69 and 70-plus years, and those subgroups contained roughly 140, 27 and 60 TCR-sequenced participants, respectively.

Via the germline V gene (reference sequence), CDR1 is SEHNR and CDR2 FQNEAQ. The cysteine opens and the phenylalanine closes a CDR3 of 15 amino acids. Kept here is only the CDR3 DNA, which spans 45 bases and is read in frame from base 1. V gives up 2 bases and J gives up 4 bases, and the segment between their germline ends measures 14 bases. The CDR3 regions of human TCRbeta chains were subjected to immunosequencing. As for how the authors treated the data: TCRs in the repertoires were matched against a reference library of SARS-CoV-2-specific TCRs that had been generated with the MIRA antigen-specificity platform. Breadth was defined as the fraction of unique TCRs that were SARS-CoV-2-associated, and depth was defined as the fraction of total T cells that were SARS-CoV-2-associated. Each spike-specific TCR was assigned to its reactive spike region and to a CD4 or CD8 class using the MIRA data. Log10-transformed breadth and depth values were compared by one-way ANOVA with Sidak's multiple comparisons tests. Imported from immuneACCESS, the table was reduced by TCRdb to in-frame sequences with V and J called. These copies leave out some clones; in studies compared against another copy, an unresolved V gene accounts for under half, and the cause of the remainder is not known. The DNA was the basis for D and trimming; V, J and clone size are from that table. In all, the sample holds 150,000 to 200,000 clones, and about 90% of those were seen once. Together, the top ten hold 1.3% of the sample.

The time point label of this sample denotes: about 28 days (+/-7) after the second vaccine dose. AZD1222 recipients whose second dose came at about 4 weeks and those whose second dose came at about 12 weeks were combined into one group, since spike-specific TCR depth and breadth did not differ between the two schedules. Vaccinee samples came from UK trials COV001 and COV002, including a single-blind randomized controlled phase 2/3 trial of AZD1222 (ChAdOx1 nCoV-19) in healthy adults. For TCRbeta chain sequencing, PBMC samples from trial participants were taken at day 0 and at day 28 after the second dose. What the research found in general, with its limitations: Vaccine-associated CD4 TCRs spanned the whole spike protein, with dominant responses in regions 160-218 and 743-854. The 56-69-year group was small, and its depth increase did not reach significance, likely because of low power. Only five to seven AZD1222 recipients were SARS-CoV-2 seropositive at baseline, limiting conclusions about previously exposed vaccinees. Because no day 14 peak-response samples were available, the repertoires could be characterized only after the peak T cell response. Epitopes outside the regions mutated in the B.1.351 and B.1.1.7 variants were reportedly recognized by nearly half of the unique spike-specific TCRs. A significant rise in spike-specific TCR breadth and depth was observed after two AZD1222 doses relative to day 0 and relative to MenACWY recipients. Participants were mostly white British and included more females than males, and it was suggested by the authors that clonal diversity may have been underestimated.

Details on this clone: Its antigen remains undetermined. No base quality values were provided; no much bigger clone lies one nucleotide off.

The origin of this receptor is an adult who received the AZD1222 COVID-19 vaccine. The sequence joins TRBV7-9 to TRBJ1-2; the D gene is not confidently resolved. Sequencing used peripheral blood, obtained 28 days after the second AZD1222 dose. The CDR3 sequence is CASSLSRAPTYGYTF. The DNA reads TGTGCCAGCAGCTTATCACGGGCACCTACCTATGGCTACACCTTC.